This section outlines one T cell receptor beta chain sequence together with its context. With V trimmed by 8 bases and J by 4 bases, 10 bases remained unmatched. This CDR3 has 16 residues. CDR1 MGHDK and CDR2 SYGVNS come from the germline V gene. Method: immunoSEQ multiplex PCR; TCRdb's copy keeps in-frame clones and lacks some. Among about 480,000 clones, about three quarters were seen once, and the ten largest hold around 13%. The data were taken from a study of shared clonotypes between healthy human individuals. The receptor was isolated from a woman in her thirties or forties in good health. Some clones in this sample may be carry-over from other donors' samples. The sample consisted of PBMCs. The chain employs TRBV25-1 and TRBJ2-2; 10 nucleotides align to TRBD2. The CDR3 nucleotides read TGTGCCAGCGGGAGAGCGGGAGGGCCGGGCACCGGGGAGCTGTTTTTT. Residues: CASGRAGGPGTGELFF. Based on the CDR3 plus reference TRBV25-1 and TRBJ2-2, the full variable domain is EADIYQTPRYLVIGTGKKITLECSQTMGHDKMYWYQQDPGMELHLIHYSYGVNSTEKGDLSSESTVSRIRTEHFPLTLESARPSHTSQYLCASGRAGGPGTGELFFGEGSRLTVL.